The sequence of this T cell receptor beta chain was determined in a study of T cell changes during pregnancy in multiple sclerosis. The CDR3 consists of 14 residues. Trimming took off 4 bases at V and 3 bases at J, with 10 bases between the two ends. Germline loops: CDR1 MNHNY, CDR2 SVGAGI (reference sequence). The assay was immunoSEQ multiplex PCR, and TCRdb's table has in-frame clones only and misses some. The table has some 10,000 clones, roughly 90% seen once; the top ten hold roughly 5.3%. This chain uses TRBV6-6 with TRBJ1-5; D gene unclear. This TCR came from a female donor in good health, enrolled as a control in a pregnancy study. The material sequenced was CD8+ T cells from peripheral blood mononuclear cells, taken in the first trimester of pregnancy. The CDR3 protein is CASSLRGPNQPQHF. The CDR3, as DNA: TGTGCCAGCAGTTTGAGAGGGCCCAATCAGCCCCAGCATTTT.